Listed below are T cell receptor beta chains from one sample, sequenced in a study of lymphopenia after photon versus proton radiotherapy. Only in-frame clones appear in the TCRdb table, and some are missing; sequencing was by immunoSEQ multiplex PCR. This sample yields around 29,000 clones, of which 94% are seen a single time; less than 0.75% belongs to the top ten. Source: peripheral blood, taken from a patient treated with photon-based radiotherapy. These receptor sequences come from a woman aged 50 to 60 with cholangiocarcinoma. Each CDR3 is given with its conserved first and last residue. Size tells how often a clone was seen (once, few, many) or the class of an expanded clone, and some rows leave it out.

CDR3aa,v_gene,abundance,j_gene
CASSQGGVYGYTF,TRBV6-6,NA,TRBJ1-2
CASSLGLGGLRFF,TRBV7-8,once,TRBJ2-2
CASSLARAAEAFF,TRBV7-9,NA,TRBJ1-1
CASSTAGQAPSGANVLTF,TRBV27,NA,TRBJ2-6
CASSYLKGQPQHF,TRBV6-5,NA,TRBJ1-5
CASSSLRGPQETQYF,TRBV7-8,NA,TRBJ2-5
CASSLTISTDTQYF,TRBV5-1,once,TRBJ2-3
CASRDPPQGNGNTIYF,TRBV19,NA,TRBJ1-3
CASSWRFPPYEQYF,TRBV19,NA,TRBJ2-7
CASSIGQGNTEAFF,TRBV19,NA,TRBJ1-1
CASSSGTANTEAFF,TRBV5-1,NA,TRBJ1-1
CASSTQQVNTEAFF,TRBV7-9,NA,TRBJ1-1
CASGSGASVRNQPQHF,TRBV19,NA,TRBJ1-5
CASSEMWADTEAFF,TRBV6-1,NA,TRBJ1-1
CASSVGRGFIYEQYF,TRBV11-2,once,TRBJ2-7
CASSQELPYGYTF,TRBV14,few,TRBJ1-2
CASTPLQGRGSYGYTF,TRBV19,NA,TRBJ1-2
CAWSVRPSGYTF,TRBV30,NA,TRBJ1-2
CASSGGVRSYNSPLHF,TRBV9,NA,TRBJ1-6
CASRSGAGRNSPLHF,TRBV4-1,NA,TRBJ1-6
CASSFRRSQVQHF,TRBV27,NA,TRBJ1-5
CASSSGGLAGSETQYF,TRBV5-1,NA,TRBJ2-5
CASSLWAGGLYEQYF,TRBV7-2,once,TRBJ2-7
CASSPRDLGGWTEAFF,TRBV18,NA,TRBJ1-1
CASSSRDRRTDTQYF,TRBV7-2,NA,TRBJ2-3
CASTLPGGPEAFF,TRBV7-2,NA,TRBJ1-1
CASSSQGLHQNSPLHF,TRBV13,NA,TRBJ1-6
CASSASLAGGETQYF,TRBV19,NA,TRBJ2-5
CASSEAGENTEAFF,TRBV2,NA,TRBJ1-1
CASSLAGAAGELFF,TRBV6-5,NA,TRBJ2-2
CSAWTNYGYTF,TRBV20-1,NA,TRBJ1-2
CASSQGPDFNSPLHF,TRBV4-1,NA,TRBJ1-6
CASSYGAGGLTDTQYF,TRBV6-5,NA,TRBJ2-3
CASSSGTGGSWGEAFF,TRBV7-9,once,TRBJ1-1
CAWTVWFGMNTEAFF,TRBV30,NA,TRBJ1-1
CASSAHNEQFF,TRBV5-6,NA,TRBJ2-1
CASSLSPPAFDSPLHF,TRBV27,NA,TRBJ1-6
CASRAAGTLQETQYF,TRBV6-6,NA,TRBJ2-5